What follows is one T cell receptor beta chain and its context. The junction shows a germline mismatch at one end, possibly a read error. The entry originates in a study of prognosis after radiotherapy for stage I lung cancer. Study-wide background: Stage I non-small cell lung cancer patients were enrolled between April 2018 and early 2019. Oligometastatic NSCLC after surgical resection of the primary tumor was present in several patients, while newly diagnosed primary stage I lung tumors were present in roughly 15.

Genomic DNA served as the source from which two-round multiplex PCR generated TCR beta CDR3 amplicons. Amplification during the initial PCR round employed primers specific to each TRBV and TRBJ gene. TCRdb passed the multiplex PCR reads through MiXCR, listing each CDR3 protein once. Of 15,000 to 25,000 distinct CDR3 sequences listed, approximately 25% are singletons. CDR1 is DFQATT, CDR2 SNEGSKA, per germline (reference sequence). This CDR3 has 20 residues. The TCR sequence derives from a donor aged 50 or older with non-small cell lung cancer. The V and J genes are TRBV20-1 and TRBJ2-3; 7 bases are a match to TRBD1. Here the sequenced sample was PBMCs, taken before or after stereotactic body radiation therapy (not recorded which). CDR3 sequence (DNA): TGCAGTGCTAGAGATTGGGTAAGGGGGCGGTCGTCTATTGGCCGCTCTACGCAGTATTTC. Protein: CSARDWVRGRSSIGRSTQYF.